One and the same sample provided the 28 T cell receptor beta chains below, sequenced in a study of blood T cell repertoires in COVID-19. Repertoires were generated with immunoSEQ multiplex PCR, while TCRdb's copy carries only in-frame clones and drops some. The sample yields roughly 380,000 clones, about nine tenths seen once. Sequencing was carried out using PBMCs or T cells enriched from blood (not recorded which). The source of these receptors is a woman aged 25 to 39 who had been exposed to COVID-19.

The gene calls are TRBV6-2 or TRBV6-3 and TRBJ1-5; 7 bases align to TRBD1. The germline V gene encodes CDR1 MNHEY and CDR2 SVGEGT. V trimming: 0 bases; J trimming: 0 bases; junction bases outside the gene matches: 8. The CDR3 is made up of 18 amino acids. The CDR3 nucleotides are TGTGCCAGCAGTTACTCGACAGGCAGGGGGGATAGCAATCAGCCCCAGCATTTT. Translating gives CASSYSTGRGDSNQPQHF.

The CDR3 nucleotides are TGTGCCAGCAGCTTCCACCGACAGGGGGGTCAGCCCCAGCATTTT. Translation gives CASSFHRQGGQPQHF. This chain links TRBV7-9 with TRBJ1-5, with 9 bases matching TRBD1. Germline trimming cut 3 bases from V and 6 bases from J; bases unmatched to any gene: 6. The CDR3 runs to 15 residues. Germline V CDR1 and CDR2: SEHNR, FQNEAQ (reference sequence).

The rearrangement links TRBV10-3 to TRBJ1-1, with a weak D call TRBD1 (6 bases). The CDR3 is 13 amino acids. V lost 6 bases and J 0 bases, leaving 8 bases between the germline ends. The germline gives CDR1 ENHRY, CDR2 SYGVKD. In nucleotides, the CDR3 is TGTGCCATCAGCGCAGGGGTGAACACTGAAGCTTTCTTT. Protein sequence: CAISAGVNTEAFF.

In nucleotides, the CDR3 is TGCGCCAGCAGCCAAGGGGGACAGGGTAAAGAGACCCAGTACTTC. Amino acid sequence: CASSQGGQGKETQYF. The chain joins TRBV4-1 to TRBJ2-5; 9 bases line up with TRBD1. This CDR3 region has 15 residues. J gave up 3 bases and V 1 base, and 3 bases lay outside the gene matches. In germline, CDR1 is MGHRA, CDR2 YSYEKL.

The CDR3 spells CASSVAGTTLNIQYF. CDR3 nucleotide sequence: TGTGCCAGCAGTGTGGCCGGGACAACCCTAAACATTCAGTACTTC. The chain couples TRBV28 to TRBJ2-4; perhaps TRBD1 as D (6 bases). This CDR3 contains 15 residues. CDR1 MDHEN and CDR2 SYDVKM come from the germline V gene. Trimming shortened V by 5 bases and J by 6 bases, and 17 bases separated the two germline ends.

This chain connects TRBV6-6 to TRBJ1-5; TRBD1 agrees at 10 bases. The CDR3 covers 15 residues. CDR1 is MNHNY, CDR2 SVGAGI, per germline (reference sequence). After removal of 8 bases from V and 1 base from J, the junction contained 5 bases not matched to a gene. In DNA form, the CDR3 reads TGTGCCAGCCGACAGGGGGCAGTCAGCAATCAGCCCCAGCATTTT. This codes for CASRQGAVSNQPQHF.

V usage is TRBV19 and J usage is TRBJ1-3; D perhaps matches TRBD1 (6 bases). The CDR3 extends over 15 amino acids. The V and J ends lost 5 bases and 8 bases respectively, with 19 bases between them. CDR1 is LNHDA, CDR2 SQIVND, per germline (reference sequence). CDR3 residues: CASSGQPTGGHTIYF. The CDR3 DNA sequence: TGTGCCAGTAGTGGCCAACCGACAGGCGGACACACCATATATTTT.

V is TRBV10-3 and J is TRBJ2-1; no clear D gene. The CDR3 covers 16 residues. Germline V gene data show CDR1 as ENHRY and CDR2 as SYGVKD. Deletions cut 3 bases from V and 0 bases from J, with 12 bases between. The CDR3 region is CAISESSSSSYNEQFF. In DNA, the CDR3 is TGTGCCATCAGTGAATCCTCCTCGAGCTCCTACAATGAGCAGTTCTTC.

The V and J genes are TRBV19 and TRBJ2-2, with a tentative D call TRBD2 (5 bases). CDR3 length: 16 residues. CDR1 is LNHDA, CDR2 SQIVND, per germline (reference sequence). With 3 bases removed from V and 4 bases from J, the gap between germline ends came to 15 bases. This CDR3 reads CASSIEGLIFTGELFF. CDR3 bases: TGTGCCAGTAGTATCGAGGGTCTTATCTTCACCGGGGAGCTGTTTTTT.

This chain links TRBV30 with TRBJ2-3; 8 positions match TRBD1. The CDR3 has 13 amino acids. Per germline, CDR1 GTSNPN and CDR2 SVGIG (reference sequence). V shed 2 bases, J shed 4 bases, and the junction held 2 bases outside the gene matches. CDR3 residues: CAWSRTGSDTQYF. The CDR3 DNA sequence: TGTGCCTGGAGTAGGACAGGGTCAGATACGCAGTATTTT.

V is TRBV5-1 and J is TRBJ1-2; a weak D match, TRBD1 (6 bases). Germline V gives CDR1 SGHRS, CDR2 YFSETQ. V was trimmed by 0 bases and J by 1 base, leaving 10 bases between them. The CDR3 spans 15 residues. The CDR3 loop reads CASSLGQAFNYGYTF. DNA of the CDR3: TGCGCCAGCAGCTTGGGACAGGCCTTTAACTATGGCTACACCTTC.

The CDR3 here is CASSQIRTSRETQYF. Here the CDR3 DNA reads TGTGCCAGCAGTCAAATCCGGACTAGCAGGGAGACCCAGTACTTC. The gene calls are TRBV27 and TRBJ2-5; 8 nucleotides match TRBD2. J gave up 5 bases and V 5 bases, and 10 bases lay outside the gene matches. The CDR3 contains 15 residues. CDR1 and CDR2 from the germline V gene are MNHEY and SMNVEV (reference sequence).

The chain employs TRBV24-1 and TRBJ1-2, with D unresolved. The germline gives CDR1 KGHDR, CDR2 SFDVKD. The CDR3 is 12 amino acids. V gave up 6 bases and J gave up 1 base, with 5 bases separating them. The CDR3 DNA sequence: TGTGCCACCAGTCACTTTAACTATGGCTACACCTTC. Translated: CATSHFNYGYTF.

As DNA, the CDR3 is TGTGCCAGCAGGTACCAGGGAAACACCATATATTTT. Its protein is CASRYQGNTIYF. The chain employs TRBV27 and TRBJ1-3; no definite D call. Germline-derived CDR1 and CDR2 are MNHEY and SMNVEV (reference sequence). The CDR3 contains 12 residues. The V end was cut by 6 bases, the J end by 4 bases, with 7 bases between.

The chain couples TRBV21-1 to TRBJ1-6; the table's D call, TRBD1, has no DNA check behind it. TRBV21-1 is reported as a pseudogene. The CDR3 spans 14 residues. CDR3 bases: TGTGCCAGCACCCCAGGAACATTTCAGGGCAGCCTCCACTTT. Translation: CASTPGTFQGSLHF.

CDR3 sequence (DNA): TGTGCCAGCAATAAGGACAGGAAATACTATGGCTACACCTTC. It translates to CASNKDRKYYGYTF. The chain links TRBV6-5 to TRBJ1-2; 7 bases match TRBD1. The V gene's germline CDR1 is MNHEY and CDR2 SVGAGI. The CDR3 consists of 14 residues. Trimming took 7 bases from V and 3 from J; bases not matched to a gene: 8.

The chain couples TRBV28 to TRBJ2-2, with 10 nucleotides matching TRBD1. This CDR3 contains 15 residues. Trimming removed 3 bases from V and 7 bases from J; junction bases left unmatched: 5. The germline CDR1 and CDR2 sequences are MDHEN and SYDVKM. In DNA form, the CDR3 reads TGTGCCAGCAGTTTTGACAGGGGGCAAAACGGGGAGCTGTTTTTT. Translating gives CASSFDRGQNGELFF.

This chain joins TRBV2 and TRBJ2-7; D is unclear. V shed 6 bases and J shed 3 bases, with 15 bases lying between them. The germline V gene has CDR1 SNHLY and CDR2 FYNNEI. This CDR3 region has 14 residues. The CDR3 DNA is TGTGCCAGCAGACTAAGACCTGGTTTCTACGAGCAGTACTTC. Its protein product is CASRLRPGFYEQYF.

This clone was seen a single time. The rearrangement links TRBV19 to TRBJ2-5; D perhaps matches TRBD2 (7 bases). V was clipped by 4 bases and J by 6 bases, with 15 bases between them. CDR3 size: 14 residues. The germline CDR1 and CDR2 sequences are LNHDA and SQIVND (reference sequence). The CDR3 sequence is CASSTYTGGQTQYF. The CDR3 DNA sequence: TGTGCCAGTAGTACTTACACCGGGGGGCAGACCCAGTACTTC.

The J gene is TRBJ2-3, the V gene TRBV19; weak D call: TRBD2 (5 bases). CDR1 is LNHDA and CDR2 is SQIVND in the germline V gene (reference sequence). The length of the CDR3 is 13 residues. V was pared by 8 bases and J by 9 bases, with 18 bases between. In DNA form, the CDR3 reads TGTGCCAGTCTGAGCGGTGAGGACTTGACGCAGTATTTT. Translating gives CASLSGEDLTQYF.

This chain joins TRBV14 and TRBJ2-3; TRBD2 is a possible D gene (5 bases). CDR1 SGHDN and CDR2 FVKESK come from the germline V gene. There are 15 residues in the CDR3. V lost 2 bases and J lost 5, with 14 bases in between. CDR3 sequence reads: CASSQSTLGIDTQYF. Here the CDR3 DNA reads TGTGCCAGCAGCCAATCCACCCTCGGGATAGATACGCAGTATTTT.

The V and J genes are TRBV5-1 and TRBJ1-5; maybe TRBD1 (5 bases). From germline, CDR1 is SGHRS and CDR2 YFSETQ. Trimming pared 5 bases from V and 5 bases from J, leaving 14 bases between. The CDR3 has 14 residues. The CDR3 spells CASSLGGSDQPQHF. The CDR3 DNA is TGCGCCAGCAGTCTCGGGGGATCTGATCAGCCCCAGCATTTT.

The V call is TRBV2, the J call TRBJ1-5; D is unresolved. The V end was cut by 3 bases, the J end by 5 bases, with 8 bases between. This CDR3 region has 13 residues. CDR1 is SNHLY, CDR2 FYNNEI, per germline. CDR3 sequence (DNA): TGTGCCAGCAGTGATGGGCCGGATCAGCCCCAGCATTTT. Amino acid sequence: CASSDGPDQPQHF.

J is TRBJ2-3 and V is TRBV19; 7 bases are shared with TRBD1. The CDR3 has 16 residues. After removal of 7 bases from V and 2 bases from J, the junction contained 12 bases not matched to a gene. Per germline, CDR1 LNHDA and CDR2 SQIVND (reference sequence). The CDR3 loop reads CASTLTGTAFTDTQYF. The DNA of the CDR3 is TGTGCCAGTACCCTAACCGGGACAGCATTCACAGATACGCAGTATTTT. The whole variable domain, remainder taken from reference TRBV19 and TRBJ2-3, is DGGITQSPKYLFRKEGQNVTLSCEQNLNHDAMYWYRQDPGQGLRLIYYSQIVNDFQKGDIAEGYSVSREKKESFPLTVTSAQKNPTAFYLCASTLTGTAFTDTQYFGPGTRLTVL.

The rearrangement joins TRBV2 to TRBJ1-5, with 7 bases fitting TRBD1. Germline trimming cut 8 bases from V and 1 base from J; bases unmatched to any gene: 14. Germline values: CDR1 SNHLY, CDR2 FYNNEI. The CDR3 spans 17 residues. The CDR3 spells CASCLGTVLPSNQPQHF. In nucleotides, the CDR3 is TGTGCCAGCTGCCTCGGGACAGTCCTACCGAGCAATCAGCCCCAGCATTTT.

J is TRBJ2-7 and V is TRBV28; 7 nucleotides align to TRBD1. The CDR3 has 16 residues. The V gene's germline CDR1 is MDHEN and CDR2 SYDVKM. V lost 3 bases, J lost 0 bases, and 8 bases stayed unmatched. The CDR3 reads CASSLIDRDHSYEQYF. CDR3 bases: TGTGCCAGCAGTTTGATCGACAGGGACCACTCCTACGAGCAGTACTTC.

The rearrangement joins TRBV5-1 to TRBJ1-1; maybe TRBD1 (5 bases). The germline V gene encodes CDR1 SGHRS and CDR2 YFSETQ. CDR3 size: 13 residues. The V and J ends lost 3 bases and 11 bases respectively, with 17 bases between them. Here the CDR3 DNA reads TGCGCCAGCAGCTACCAGGGCAGTTCTGCCGCTTTCTTT. Amino acid sequence: CASSYQGSSAAFF.

The chain carries TRBV7-8 and TRBJ1-4; D is perhaps TRBD1 (6 bases). The length of the CDR3 is 14 residues. Trimming shortened V by 3 bases and J by 5 bases, and 10 bases separated the two germline ends. The germline CDR1 and CDR2 sequences are SGHVS and FQNEAQ. The DNA for the CDR3 is TGTGCCAGCAGCTTGGGGCAGGGGAATGAAAAACTGTTTTTT. The encoded protein is CASSLGQGNEKLFF.